This T cell receptor (beta chain) was retrieved from a study of CD8 T cells in Susac syndrome. Reverse transcription of roughly 0.5 to 1 ug RNA was carried out with random hexamers. immunoSEQ multiplex PCR amplified TCR beta CDR3 across 54 Vbeta, 13 Jbeta. TCRdb called the immunoSEQ multiplex PCR reads again in MiXCR, with one record for every CDR3 protein. The table lists hundreds of thousands of distinct CDR3 sequences, 94% of them singletons. CDR3 length: 15 amino acids. V gave up 5 bases and J gave up 3 bases, with 16 bases separating them. Whole-study findings and limits: The study conceded that relatively few individuals underwent its TCR sequencing and HLA analysis.

This clonotype was picked up one time. Antigen: not known. Through negative isolation, CD4+ and CD8+ T cells were obtained, while TEMRA cells were enriched using FACS. Material: CD4+ T cells from PBMCs. This sequence originates from a human donor with Susac syndrome. The V call is TRBV12-3 or TRBV12-4, the J call TRBJ1-2; possible D gene TRBD1, 6 bases. The CDR3 loop reads CASSDGGQIDYGYTF. In nucleotides, the CDR3 is TGTGCCAGCAGTGACGGCGGACAGATAGACTATGGCTACACCTTC.